The rows below give T cell receptor beta chains drawn from one sample of a study of shared clonotypes between healthy human individuals. Some clones are missing from TCRdb's copy, which holds only in-frame ones; the method was immunoSEQ multiplex PCR. The table shows over a million clones, with approximately 98% occurring only once. Sample: naive CD4+ T cells sorted from blood. The receptors stem from a man aged 25-45 years in good health. Both conserved end residues are part of each CDR3. D genes are given only for firm matches. For some rows the clone size is stated as once, few or many, or as a class when expanded; others skip it.

j_call | clone_size | v_call | d_call | cdr3_nt | cdr3_aa
TRBJ2-2 | - | TRBV7-6 | TRBD2 | TGTGCCAGCAGCTTAATCGGGAGGGGGACCGGGGAGCTGTTTTTT | CASSLIGRGTGELFF
TRBJ1-1 | - | TRBV5-6 | - | TGTGCCAGCAGCTTTCCCAAGGCCAACACTGAAGCTTTCTTT | CASSFPKANTEAFF
TRBJ2-1 | - | TRBV2 | - | TGTGCCAGCAGAGAGGGGCACAATGAGCAGTTCTTC | CASREGHNEQFF
TRBJ1-1 | once | TRBV28 | - | TGTGCCAGCAGTGGACCGGGGCTGGGGGCTTTCTTT | CASSGPGLGAFF
TRBJ2-1 | - | TRBV9 | - | TGTGCCAGCAGCGTAGAGGGGGATCTCTACAATGAGCAGTTCTTC | CASSVEGDLYNEQFF
TRBJ2-7 | - | TRBV5-6 | TRBD1 | TGTGCCAGCAGCGCCCTACAGGGGGCGCGCTACGAGCAGTACTTC | CASSALQGARYEQYF
TRBJ2-1 | - | TRBV6-1 | - | TGTGCCAGCAGTGAACACCCGCCAACCCAGCAGTTCTTC | CASSEHPPTQQFF
TRBJ2-7 | - | TRBV28 | - | TGTGCCAGCAGTTTATCTAGCTACGAGCAGTACTTC | CASSLSSYEQYF
TRBJ2-7 | - | TRBV6-5 | - | TGTGCCAGCAGTTACGGGGTTTACTCCTACGAGCAGTACTTC | CASSYGVYSYEQYF
TRBJ2-3 | - | TRBV5-4 | - | TGTGCCAGCAGCTTGGACCCGGCCCTCGGAGATACGCAGTATTTT | CASSLDPALGDTQYF
TRBJ1-1 | - | TRBV14 | - | TGTGCCAGCAGCCCAAGGCCTTTGGGCACTGAAGCTTTCTTT | CASSPRPLGTEAFF
TRBJ2-1 | - | TRBV4-1 | TRBD2 | TGCGCCAGCAGCCAAGCACTAGCGGGCTCCTACAATGAGCAGTTCTTC | CASSQALAGSYNEQFF
TRBJ2-2 | - | TRBV10-3 | TRBD2 | TGTGCCATCTTTCCTCTAGCGGGAACTCGTGGCGGGGAGCTGTTTTTT | CAIFPLAGTRGGELFF
TRBJ1-1 | - | TRBV9 | TRBD1 | TGTGCCAGCAGCGTAGGTACCGGGACAGCTAACATGAACACTGAAGCTTTCTTT | CASSVGTGTANMNTEAFF
TRBJ2-3 | - | TRBV25-1 | - | TGTGCCAGCAGCTTGTCCGTGAACACAGATACGCAGTATTTT | CASSLSVNTDTQYF
TRBJ1-1 | - | TRBV1 | - | TGCACCAGCAGCCAAGACGGTAAGGACCGTTCGGAGGCTTTCTTT | CTSSQDGKDRSEAFF
TRBJ2-7 | - | TRBV14 | - | TGTGCCAGCAGCGAATGGGGTGACGAGCAGTACTTC | CASSEWGDEQYF